This T cell receptor (beta chain) derives from a study of OX40 agonist ivuxolimab in advanced cancers. General observations from the study: Determination of antigen specificity was not performed for the expanded peripheral T cells. Expanded clones belonging to CD8+ T cells outnumbered, on average, those of CD4+.

A remark on this clone: What it binds is not known.

The V and J ends lost 5 bases and 2 bases respectively, with 10 bases between them. The CDR3 has 13 residues. Germline CDR1 SGHRS, CDR2 YFSETQ. Assay used: immunoSEQ multiplex PCR; TCRdb lists only in-frame clones, some missing. The data show over 60,000 clones, roughly 90% seen once. V gene TRBV5-1 combines with J gene TRBJ2-5; D is undetermined. This TCR came from an adult with an advanced solid tumor such as melanoma, head and neck, liver or kidney cancer. This specimen was CD4+ or CD8+ T cells sorted from blood, taken in a trial of the OX40 agonist ivuxolimab. CDR3 region: CASRVSVQETQYF. In DNA, the CDR3 is TGCGCCAGCAGGGTTAGTGTTCAAGAGACCCAGTACTTC.